The T cell receptor beta chain under discussion was sequenced for a study of PD-L1 blockade in urothelial cancer (TCRdb year 2017). As for the study more broadly: All patients started therapy in about 2014 and received atezolizumab 1,200 mg intravenously every 3 weeks. Twenty-nine patients had pretreatment blood TCR-seq, about 24 had at least one posttreatment blood collection, and about 24 had tumor TCR-seq. Blood samples were analyzed 3 weeks after the start of treatment (second dose) and 6 weeks after the start of treatment. Twenty-five of 29 patients were identified as males with urothelial cancer of bladder origin, and a prior smoking history was reported by 18 of 29 patients. Durable clinical benefit was achieved by nine patients but not by the remaining 20. Patients had an ECOG performance status of 0 or 1 and had received between 0 and 3 prior chemotherapy regimens. Blood samples gave a median of around 140,000 T cells and 88,000 or so unique TCRs, with a median clonality of 0.080. Durable clinical benefit meant progression-free survival longer than 6 months, and TCR features were also tested against progression-free and overall survival. In the same patients who had TCR sequencing, pretreatment tumors also underwent whole exome sequencing and RNA sequencing. An exploratory multi-omic analysis was conducted of the somatic, immune and clinical correlates of response to PD-L1 blockade with atezolizumab in urothelial cancer. Pretreatment tumor samples and matched peripheral blood, collected serially before and after atezolizumab treatment, underwent TCR sequencing. Results and caveats for the whole study, not just this receptor: Because of the small sample size (n ≈ 29) and the many exploratory analyses performed, the results are intended to be regarded as hypothesis-generating. Greater expansion of tumor-associated TCR clones in peripheral blood 3 weeks after the start of treatment was observed in patients with durable benefit (n ≈ 22, p = 0.022). Improved progression-free and overall survival was associated with having pretreatment peripheral blood TCR clonality below the median.

Each PCR received spiked-in synthetic TCR analog templates so that absolute template abundance could be estimated from read counts. The immunoSEQ assay was used to amplify TCRbeta CDR3 regions from genomic DNA with bias-controlled V and J gene primers. Rearranged TCRbeta segments were sequenced at approximately 20X coverage. The study's own analysis went as follows. Sequencing errors were corrected by clustering, and CDR3s were annotated against IMGT so that V, D and J genes could be assigned. Downstream analyses used only productive TCRbeta rearrangements and left out out-of-frame or stop-codon sequences. Clonality was computed as one minus Shannon entropy normalized by the log of the number of unique productive sequences. Fisher's exact test with Benjamini-Hochberg correction, using a cutoff of adjusted p below 0.01, was how clones that differed between time points or between blood and tumor were identified. This immuneACCESS table, as held by TCRdb, lists in-frame sequences with V and J called but not all clones. Of the missing ones, under half trace to an unresolved V gene in checked studies; the others have no known cause. That table supplies the V and J calls and clone size; D and trimming were determined from the DNA. The sample records more than 95,000 clones, about 89% of which are singletons. The ten largest clones capture 1.5% to 2% of the sample.

Concerning this clone itself: The antigen this receptor binds is unknown. The sample holds no much larger clone one base away, and base qualities are not on file.

The CDR3 goes from the cysteine to the phenylalanine over 15 residues. Left in the record is the CDR3 DNA by itself, 45 bases read in frame from the first base. V is clipped by 4 bases and J by 0 bases, and the sequence between their germline boundaries is 11 bases long. Via the germline V gene (reference sequence), CDR1 is SGHNT and CDR2 YYREEE. The intended sense of this specimen's time point label: peripheral blood 6 weeks after treatment start. A cohort of 25 to 30 patients with locally advanced or metastatic urothelial carcinoma, treated at Memorial Sloan Kettering on a trial protocol, was included. Peripheral blood mononuclear cells were collected pretreatment and during treatment, with between 1 and 8 total time points obtained per patient. The Qiagen DNeasy Blood extraction kit was used to purify genomic DNA from total PBMCs and tumor samples. PBMCs were collected pretreatment and during treatment and were isolated and stored as previously described.

This sequence originates from a man in his fifties or sixties with urothelial cancer. Here the sequenced sample was PBMCs, taken around atezolizumab (anti-PD-L1) treatment. The V and J genes are TRBV5-4 and TRBJ1-3; D gene: possibly TRBD1, on 5 matching bases. The CDR3 loop reads CASSLRQTSGNTIYF. The DNA sequence follows: TGTGCCAGCAGCCTTAGACAGACCTCTGGAAACACCATATATTTT.